Listed below are T cell receptor beta chains from one sample, sequenced in a study of T-cell reconstitution after alpha-beta-depleted transplantation in children. Each CDR3 protein is one row after TCRdb ran MiXCR on the PCR reads. The table records about 260,000 distinct CDR3 sequences, 11% of them present only once. Source: peripheral blood, taken 180 days after TCRalphabeta/CD19-depleted stem cell transplant. These receptors all come from a male patient under 10 years old who had a stem cell transplant for chronic granulomatous disease, so the T cells may come from the graft donor. The CDR3 runs from the conserved cysteine through the conserved F or W. The D gene is left open where the match is weak. Some rows have no size entry. The others give once, few or many, or a class for an expanded clone.

cdr3_aa cdr3_nt v_call clone_size d_call cdr3_length j_call
CASSSDVGGTYEQYF TGTGCCAGCAGTTCGGACGTCGGGGGGACCTACGAGCAGTACTTC TRBV6-5 many TRBD2 15 TRBJ2-7
CASSLGQHQETQYF TGTGCCAGCAGCTTAGGACAGCACCAAGAGACCCAGTACTTC TRBV13 many - 14 TRBJ2-5
CASSDNSGANVLTF TGTGCCAGCAGTGACAACTCTGGGGCCAACGTCCTGACTTTC TRBV6-4 many - 14 TRBJ2-6
CSAPSGLATEAFF TGCAGCGCTCCGTCTGGACTCGCCACTGAAGCTTTCTTT TRBV29-1 many - 13 TRBJ1-1
CSVSGTGDAGANVLTF TGCAGCGTTTCTGGGACAGGGGACGCCGGGGCCAACGTCCTGACTTTC TRBV29-1 many TRBD1 16 TRBJ2-6
CASSKGTSGRANTGELFF TGTGCCAGTAGTAAGGGGACTAGCGGGAGAGCGAACACCGGGGAGCTGTTTTTT TRBV19 few TRBD2 18 TRBJ2-2
CASSRDPPGLTDTQYF TGTGCCAGCAGTCGTGACCCCCCCGGCCTCACAGATACGCAGTATTTT TRBV7-9 many - 16 TRBJ2-3
CASSERPRYGYTF TGTGCCAGCAGTGAACGGCCCCGGTATGGCTACACCTTC TRBV2 many - 13 TRBJ1-2
CATSRDPNTGELFF TGTGCCACCAGCAGGGACCCGAACACCGGGGAGCTGTTTTTT TRBV15 many - 14 TRBJ2-2
CASSSPGNTGELFF TGTGCCAGCAGCTCCCCGGGGAACACCGGGGAGCTGTTTTTT TRBV7-8 many - 14 TRBJ2-2
CASSLAGQGLKTQYF TGCGCCAGCAGCTTGGCCGGACAGGGACTGAAGACCCAGTACTTC TRBV5-1 many TRBD1 15 TRBJ2-5
CASSVAVGYNEQFF TGTGCCAGCAGCGTAGCAGTAGGCTACAATGAGCAGTTCTTC TRBV9 many - 14 TRBJ2-1
CASSVAGGKETQYF TGTGCCAGCAGCGTAGCGGGAGGCAAGGAGACCCAGTACTTC TRBV9 many TRBD2 14 TRBJ2-5
CASSLEGNYNSPLHF TGCGCCAGCAGCTTGGAGGGAAACTATAATTCACCCCTCCACTTT TRBV5-1 - - 15 TRBJ1-6
CATTKEGREPKDEQFF TGTGCCACCACCAAAGAGGGCCGGGAGCCTAAAGATGAGCAGTTCTTC TRBV3-1 - - 16 TRBJ2-1
CAIAKGTGGQNEQFF TGTGCCATCGCAAAGGGGACAGGGGGCCAGAATGAGCAGTTCTTC TRBV10-3 many TRBD1 15 TRBJ2-1
CASSLMRALEETQYF TGTGCCAGCAGCTTGATGAGGGCCCTTGAGGAGACCCAGTACTTC TRBV5-6 many - 15 TRBJ2-5
CSAPTSGTSGRETQYF TGCAGTGCTCCAACCTCCGGGACTAGCGGGAGAGAGACCCAGTACTTC TRBV20-1 many TRBD2 16 TRBJ2-5
CASEKANTGELFF TGTGCCAGCGAAAAGGCGAACACCGGGGAGCTGTTTTTT TRBV6-6 many - 13 TRBJ2-2
CASSTTTGTGELFF TGTGCCAGCAGTACAACAACAGGGACCGGGGAGCTGTTTTTT TRBV2 many - 14 TRBJ2-2
CASSSWTNHEQYF TGTGCCAGTAGTTCCTGGACTAATCACGAGCAGTACTTC TRBV19 few - 13 TRBJ2-7
CASSRGTRPTGELFF TGTGCCAGCAGCCGCGGGACTAGGCCTACCGGGGAGCTGTTTTTT TRBV12-3/TRBV12-4 many TRBD2 15 TRBJ2-2
CSAYRSTTGGAPYEQYF TGCAGTGCTTATAGGAGTACCACGGGAGGAGCCCCCTACGAGCAGTACTTC TRBV20-1 many TRBD2 17 TRBJ2-7
CAGGRVNEQFF TGTGCCGGGGGTAGGGTCAATGAGCAGTTCTTC TRBV2 many - 11 TRBJ2-1
CASSRGQGIGNTEAFF TGTGCCAGCAGCCGCGGACAGGGGATAGGAAACACTGAAGCTTTCTTT TRBV7-2 many TRBD1 16 TRBJ1-1
CASSPGLADQETQYF TGTGCCAGCAGTCCGGGACTAGCGGACCAAGAGACCCAGTACTTC TRBV3-1 many TRBD2 15 TRBJ2-5
CASSLRLAGDNEQFF TGCGCCAGCAGCTTGCGTCTAGCGGGAGACAATGAGCAGTTCTTC TRBV5-1 many TRBD2 15 TRBJ2-1
CASSFGQIYGYTF TGCGCCAGCAGCTTCGGACAGATCTATGGCTACACCTTC TRBV5-1 many - 13 TRBJ1-2
CASSILAGSSYNEQFF TGTGCCAGTAGTATACTAGCGGGTAGCTCCTACAATGAGCAGTTCTTC TRBV19 many TRBD2 16 TRBJ2-1
CASSFRVGIAGGPGETQYF TGTGCCAGCAGTTTCCGCGTCGGGATAGCGGGAGGGCCTGGTGAGACCCAGTACTTC TRBV2 few TRBD2 19 TRBJ2-5
CASSLRAGRQNIQYF TGCGCCAGCAGTCTCAGAGCGGGACGCCAAAACATTCAGTACTTC TRBV5-1 many TRBD2 15 TRBJ2-4
CASSQNLGRNEKLFF TGCGCCAGCAGCCAAAACCTTGGAAGAAATGAAAAACTGTTTTTT TRBV4-3 many - 15 TRBJ1-4
CSVYVGKGTQYF TGCAGCGTCTACGTCGGCAAGGGGACCCAGTACTTC TRBV29-1 many - 12 TRBJ2-5
CASAATPHEQYF TGTGCCTCCGCCGCGACTCCCCACGAGCAGTACTTC TRBV19 - - 12 TRBJ2-7
CASSQDYPGLAGGIYGNEQFF TGCGCCAGCAGCCAAGATTATCCGGGACTAGCGGGGGGGATCTATGGCAATGAGCAGTTCTTC TRBV4-1 - TRBD2 21 TRBJ2-1
CASSSLSGGSYNEQFF TGCGCCAGCAGCTCCCTCTCAGGGGGGTCCTACAATGAGCAGTTCTTC TRBV5-1 many - 16 TRBJ2-1
CSARDWSTEQFF TGCAGTGCTAGAGATTGGAGTACGGAGCAGTTCTTC TRBV20-1 - - 12 TRBJ2-1
CAISELQGTGYEQYF TGTGCCATCAGTGAGTTACAGGGGACGGGGTACGAGCAGTACTTC TRBV10-3 many TRBD1 15 TRBJ2-7
CASSYQYEQYF TGTGCCAGCAGTTACCAATACGAGCAGTACTTC TRBV12-3/TRBV12-4 many - 11 TRBJ2-7
CATSRPPGGSTGELFF TGTGCCACCAGCAGACCCCCCGGGGGGAGCACCGGGGAGCTGTTTTTT TRBV15 - TRBD2 16 TRBJ2-2
CASSQELRKDYGYTF TGTGCCAGCAGCCAAGAATTAAGGAAGGACTATGGCTACACCTTC TRBV4-2 many - 15 TRBJ1-2
CASSLAGGGNTIYF TGTGCCAGCAGCTTAGCAGGGGGAGGAAACACCATATATTTT TRBV7-2 many - 14 TRBJ1-3
CASSQTVEGQPQHF TGTGCCAGCAGTCAGACAGTGGAGGGCCAGCCCCAGCATTTT TRBV12-3/TRBV12-4 many - 14 TRBJ1-5
CATVDKGEQYF TGTGCCACCGTGGACAAGGGCGAGCAGTACTTC TRBV27 many - 11 TRBJ2-7
CAWGQGEAFF TGTGCCTGGGGACAGGGGGAAGCTTTCTTT TRBV30 many TRBD1 10 TRBJ1-1
CSTEGYGYTF TGCAGCACCGAGGGCTATGGCTACACCTTC TRBV29-1 many - 10 TRBJ1-2
CSARGNGGGRQGLNEQFF TGCAGTGCTAGAGGGAATGGGGGCGGGAGGCAGGGCCTCAATGAGCAGTTCTTC TRBV20-1 many TRBD2 18 TRBJ2-1
CSVVGLTSGNTIYF TGCAGCGTTGTTGGGCTGACCTCTGGAAACACCATATATTTT TRBV29-1 - - 14 TRBJ1-3
CASSLYYASGTEAFF TGTGCCAGCAGTTTATATTATGCCTCGGGCACTGAAGCTTTCTTT TRBV28 few - 15 TRBJ1-1
CSVDRGEGLGETQYF TGCAGCGTTGATCGGGGGGAAGGGCTCGGGGAGACCCAGTACTTC TRBV29-1 - TRBD2 15 TRBJ2-5
CASSHSGVTDTQYF TGTGCCAGCAGCCACTCTGGGGTCACAGATACGCAGTATTTT TRBV3-1 many - 14 TRBJ2-3
CSAREGVAGGDYEQYF TGCAGTGCTAGGGAGGGCGTTGCTGGTGGAGACTACGAGCAGTACTTC TRBV20-1 many - 16 TRBJ2-7
CASSPGILGNTIYF TGTGCCAGCAGCCCCGGGATTTTGGGAAACACCATATATTTT TRBV12-3/TRBV12-4 - - 14 TRBJ1-3
CASSFSGQNYQETQYF TGTGCCAGCAGTTTTTCGGGACAGAACTACCAAGAGACCCAGTACTTC TRBV7-2 many TRBD1 16 TRBJ2-5
CASSYVQGIYGYTF TGTGCCAGCAGTTACGTACAAGGGATCTATGGCTACACCTTC TRBV6-2/TRBV6-3 many - 14 TRBJ1-2
CSGLHWGELFF TGCAGCGGATTACACTGGGGGGAGCTGTTTTTT TRBV29-1 many - 11 TRBJ2-2
CASSLSGLARGEQYF TGTGCCAGCAGCTTGTCGGGACTAGCGCGAGGTGAGCAGTACTTC TRBV7-9 - TRBD2 15 TRBJ2-7
CASSLVLAYEQYF TGTGCCAGCAGCTTAGTACTAGCCTACGAGCAGTACTTC TRBV7-8 many - 13 TRBJ2-7
CASRFVAGNYYEQYF TGTGCCAGCAGGTTCGTAGCGGGGAACTACTACGAGCAGTACTTC TRBV28 many TRBD2 15 TRBJ2-7